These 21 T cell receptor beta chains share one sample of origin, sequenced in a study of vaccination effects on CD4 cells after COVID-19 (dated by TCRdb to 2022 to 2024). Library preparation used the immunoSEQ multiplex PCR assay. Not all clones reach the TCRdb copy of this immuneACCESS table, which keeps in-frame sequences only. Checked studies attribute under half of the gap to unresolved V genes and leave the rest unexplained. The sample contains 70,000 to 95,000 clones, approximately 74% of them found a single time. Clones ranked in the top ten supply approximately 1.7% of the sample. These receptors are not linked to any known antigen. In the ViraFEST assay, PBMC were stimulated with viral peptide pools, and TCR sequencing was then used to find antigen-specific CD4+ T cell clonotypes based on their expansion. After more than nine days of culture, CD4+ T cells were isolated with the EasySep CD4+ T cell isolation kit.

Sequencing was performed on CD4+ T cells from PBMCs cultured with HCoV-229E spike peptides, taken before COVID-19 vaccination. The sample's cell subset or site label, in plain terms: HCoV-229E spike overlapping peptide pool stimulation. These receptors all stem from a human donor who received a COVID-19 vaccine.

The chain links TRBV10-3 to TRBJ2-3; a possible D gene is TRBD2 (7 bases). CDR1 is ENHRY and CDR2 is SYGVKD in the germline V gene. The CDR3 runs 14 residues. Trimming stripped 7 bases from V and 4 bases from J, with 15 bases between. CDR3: CAITGGGAADTQYF. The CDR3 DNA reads TGTGCCATCACGGGTGGGGGGGCCGCAGATACGCAGTATTTT.

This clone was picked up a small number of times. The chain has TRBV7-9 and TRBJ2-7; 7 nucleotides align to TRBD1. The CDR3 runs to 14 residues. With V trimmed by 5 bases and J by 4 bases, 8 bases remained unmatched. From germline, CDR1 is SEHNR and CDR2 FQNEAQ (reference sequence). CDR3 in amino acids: CASSPGDRIYEQYV. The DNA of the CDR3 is TGTGCCAGCAGCCCAGGGGACAGAATTTACGAGCAGTACGTC.

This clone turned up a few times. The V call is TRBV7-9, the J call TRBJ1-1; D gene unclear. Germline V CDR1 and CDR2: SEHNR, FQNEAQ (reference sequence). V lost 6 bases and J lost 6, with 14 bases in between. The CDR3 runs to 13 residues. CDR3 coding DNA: TGTGCCAGCAGTATGGCCTCGGGCGCTGAAGCTTTCTTT. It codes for CASSMASGAEAFF.

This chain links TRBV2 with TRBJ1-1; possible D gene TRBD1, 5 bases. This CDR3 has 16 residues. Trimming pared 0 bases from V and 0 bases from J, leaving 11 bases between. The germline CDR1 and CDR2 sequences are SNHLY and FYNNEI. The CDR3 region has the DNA TGTGCCAGCAGTGAAGCTGGCGCAGGGATGAACACTGAAGCTTTCTTT. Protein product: CASSEAGAGMNTEAFF.

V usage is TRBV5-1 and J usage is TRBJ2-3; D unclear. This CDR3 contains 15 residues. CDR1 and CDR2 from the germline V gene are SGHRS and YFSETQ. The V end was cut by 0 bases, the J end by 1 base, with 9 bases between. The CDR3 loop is CASSLVDSGTDTQYF. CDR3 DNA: TGCGCCAGCAGCTTGGTTGATTCGGGCACAGATACGCAGTATTTT.

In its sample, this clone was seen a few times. The CDR3 nucleotides are TGTGCCAGCAGCTTCGATCCGAACACTGAAGCTTTCTTT. Translating it yields CASSFDPNTEAFF. The J gene is TRBJ1-1, the V gene TRBV7-3; no reliable D call. The CDR3 runs 13 residues. CDR1 and CDR2 (germline): SGHTA, FQGTGA. V was pared by 3 bases and J by 1 base, with 6 bases between.

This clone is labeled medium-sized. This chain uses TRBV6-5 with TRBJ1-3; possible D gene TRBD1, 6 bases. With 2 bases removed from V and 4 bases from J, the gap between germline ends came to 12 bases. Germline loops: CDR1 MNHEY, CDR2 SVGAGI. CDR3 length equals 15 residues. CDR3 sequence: CASSYHRDKGNTIYF. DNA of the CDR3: TGTGCCAGCAGTTACCACCGGGACAAAGGAAACACCATATATTTT.

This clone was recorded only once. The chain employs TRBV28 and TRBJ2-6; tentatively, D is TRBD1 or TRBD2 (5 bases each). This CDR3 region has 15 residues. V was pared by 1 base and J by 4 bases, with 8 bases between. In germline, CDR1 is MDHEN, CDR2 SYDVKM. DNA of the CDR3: TGTGCCAGCAGTTTATCAGGGACCGGGGCCAACGTCCTGACTTTC. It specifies CASSLSGTGANVLTF.

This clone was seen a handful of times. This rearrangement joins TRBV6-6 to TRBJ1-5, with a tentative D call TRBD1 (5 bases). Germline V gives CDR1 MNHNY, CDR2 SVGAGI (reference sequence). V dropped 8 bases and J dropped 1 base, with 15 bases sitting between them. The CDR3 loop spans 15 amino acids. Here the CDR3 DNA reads TGTGCCAGCTCCTTTCAGGGAGGAAGCAATCAGCCCCAGCATTTT. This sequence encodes CASSFQGGSNQPQHF.

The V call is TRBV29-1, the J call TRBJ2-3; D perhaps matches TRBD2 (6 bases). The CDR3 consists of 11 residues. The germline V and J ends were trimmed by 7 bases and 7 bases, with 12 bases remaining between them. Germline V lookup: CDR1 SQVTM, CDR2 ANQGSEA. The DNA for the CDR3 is TGCAGCGCCGAAGGAGGGAATACGCAGTATTTT. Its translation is CSAEGGNTQYF.

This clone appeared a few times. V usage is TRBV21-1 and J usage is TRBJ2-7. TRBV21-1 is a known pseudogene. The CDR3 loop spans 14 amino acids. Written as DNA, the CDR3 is TGTGCCAGCAGCTCTCGTGGGGTCTCCTACGAGCAGTACGTC. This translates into CASSSRGVSYEQYV.

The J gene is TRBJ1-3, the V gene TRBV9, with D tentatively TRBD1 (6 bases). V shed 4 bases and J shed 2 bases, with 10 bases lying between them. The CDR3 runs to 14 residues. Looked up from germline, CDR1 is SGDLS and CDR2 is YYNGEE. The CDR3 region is CASSTGQPGNTIYF. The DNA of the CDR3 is TGTGCCAGCAGCACAGGACAGCCTGGAAACACCATATATTTT.

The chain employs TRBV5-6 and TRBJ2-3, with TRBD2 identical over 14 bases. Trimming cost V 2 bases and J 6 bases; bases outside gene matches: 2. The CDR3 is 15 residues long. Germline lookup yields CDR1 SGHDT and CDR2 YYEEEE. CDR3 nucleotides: TGTGCCAGCAGCTTACGACTAGCGGGGGGGGATACGCAGTATTTT. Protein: CASSLRLAGGDTQYF.

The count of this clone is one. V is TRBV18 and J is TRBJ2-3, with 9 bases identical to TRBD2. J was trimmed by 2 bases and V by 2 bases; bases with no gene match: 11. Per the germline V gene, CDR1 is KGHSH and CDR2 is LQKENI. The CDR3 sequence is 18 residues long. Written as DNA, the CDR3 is TGTGCCAGCTCACCAAAATTAATAGCGGGGGAGAACACAGATACGCAGTATTTT. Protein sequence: CASSPKLIAGENTDTQYF. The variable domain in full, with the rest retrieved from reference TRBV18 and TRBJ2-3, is NAGVMQNPRHLVRRRGQEARLRCSPMKGHSHVYWYRQLPEEGLKFMVYLQKENIIDESGMPKERFSAEFPKEGPSILRIQQVVRGDSAAYFCASSPKLIAGENTDTQYFGPGTRLTVL.

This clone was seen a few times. The CDR3 DNA sequence: TGTGCCAGCAGCAAACAGGGACAGCGATATGGCTACACCTTC. Amino acids: CASSKQGQRYGYTF. The rearrangement links TRBV7-2 to TRBJ1-2, with TRBD1 identical over 7 bases. Germline V gene lookup returns CDR1 SGHTA and CDR2 FQGNSA. J was trimmed by 5 bases and V by 5 bases; bases with no gene match: 8. CDR3 length: 14 residues.

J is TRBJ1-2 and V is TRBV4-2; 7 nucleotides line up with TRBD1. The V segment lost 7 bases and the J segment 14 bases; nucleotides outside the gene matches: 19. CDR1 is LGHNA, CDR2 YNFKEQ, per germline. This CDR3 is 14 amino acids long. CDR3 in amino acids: CASMVPGQDNSRTF. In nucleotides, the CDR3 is TGTGCCAGCATGGTTCCCGGACAGGATAATTCGAGGACCTTC.

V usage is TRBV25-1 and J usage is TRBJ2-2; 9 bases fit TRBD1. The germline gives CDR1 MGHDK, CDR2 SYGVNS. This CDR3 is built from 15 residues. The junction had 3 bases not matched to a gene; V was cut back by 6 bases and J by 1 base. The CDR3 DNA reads TGTGCCAGCAGGCCGGGACAGGGGAACACCGGGGAGCTGTTTTTT. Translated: CASRPGQGNTGELFF.

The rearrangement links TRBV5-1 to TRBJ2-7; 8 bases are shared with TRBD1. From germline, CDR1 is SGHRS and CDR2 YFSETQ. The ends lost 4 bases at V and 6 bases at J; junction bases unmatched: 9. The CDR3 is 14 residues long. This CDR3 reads CASSPGQVLGEQYV. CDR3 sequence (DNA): TGCGCCAGCAGCCCGGGACAGGTTTTGGGCGAGCAGTACGTC.

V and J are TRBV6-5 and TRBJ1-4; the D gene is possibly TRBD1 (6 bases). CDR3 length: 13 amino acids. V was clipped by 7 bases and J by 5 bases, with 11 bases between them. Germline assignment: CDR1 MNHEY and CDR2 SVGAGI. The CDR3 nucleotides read TGTGCCAGCACCAGGACAGCGAATGAAAAACTGTTTTTT. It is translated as CASTRTANEKLFF.

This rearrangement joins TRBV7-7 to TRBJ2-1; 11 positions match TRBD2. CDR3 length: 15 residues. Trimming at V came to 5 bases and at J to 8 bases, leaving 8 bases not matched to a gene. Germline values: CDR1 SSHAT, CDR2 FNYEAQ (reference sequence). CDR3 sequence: CASSVSGGAWDEQFF. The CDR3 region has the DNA TGTGCCAGCAGCGTTAGCGGGGGGGCCTGGGATGAGCAGTTCTTC. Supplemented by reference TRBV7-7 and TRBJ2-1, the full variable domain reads GAGVSQSPRYKVTKRGQDVTLRCDPISSHATLYWYQQALGQGPEFLTYFNYEAQPDKSGLPSDRFSAERPEGSISTLTIQRTEQRDSAMYRCASSVSGGAWDEQFFGPGTRLTVL.

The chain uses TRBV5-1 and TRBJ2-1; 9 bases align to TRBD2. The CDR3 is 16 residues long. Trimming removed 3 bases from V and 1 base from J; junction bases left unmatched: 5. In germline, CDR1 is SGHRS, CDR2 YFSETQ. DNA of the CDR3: TGCGCCAGCAGCTCGCTAGCGGGGAGTTCCTACAATGAGCAGTTCTTC. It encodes CASSSLAGSSYNEQFF.